A selection of T cell receptor beta chains follows, all from one sample in a study of blood T cell repertoires in COVID-19. Method: immunoSEQ multiplex PCR; TCRdb's copy keeps in-frame clones and lacks some. The table has some 490,000 clones, roughly nine tenths seen once. The sequencing sample was made of PBMCs or T cells enriched from blood (not recorded which). These receptors were obtained from an older woman who had recovered from COVID-19. Each CDR3 is given with its conserved first and last residue. Fields, in order: V gene, J gene, clone size, D gene, CDR3 DNA, CDR3 protein. The D gene is left open where the match is weak. Where a row states a size, it is once, few, many or the class of an expanded clone; other rows omit it.

TRBV28	TRBJ2-2	.	TRBD2	TGTGCCACCGGGACTAGCCTTAACACCGGGGAGCTGTTTTTT	CATGTSLNTGELFF
TRBV27	TRBJ1-3	.	TRBD1	TGTGCCAGCAGTTTACGCGCCGGGACAGGGTTTGGAAACACCATATATTTT	CASSLRAGTGFGNTIYF
TRBV11-2	TRBJ1-5	.	.	TGTGCCAGCAGCTTAGGGGGAGACTATAGCAATCAGCCCCAGCATTTT	CASSLGGDYSNQPQHF
TRBV30	TRBJ1-2	once	.	TGTGCCTGGAGTGACGACACCGGCAGTGGCTACACCTTC	CAWSDDTGSGYTF
TRBV30	TRBJ1-6	.	.	TGTGCCTGGAATGAGGGAAGTAATTCACCCCTCCACTTT	CAWNEGSNSPLHF
TRBV30	TRBJ2-3	.	TRBD2	TGTGCCTGGAATTCCCGGGGGGGCTTCCTCACAGATACGCAGTATTTT	CAWNSRGGFLTDTQYF
TRBV12-3/TRBV12-4	TRBJ1-2	.	TRBD1	TGTGCCAGCAGACGACAGGGTAACTATGGCTACACCTTC	CASRRQGNYGYTF
TRBV5-5	TRBJ1-1	.	.	TGTGCCAGCAGCTTTTTCCCGGAGGACACTGAAGCTTTCTTT	CASSFFPEDTEAFF
TRBV7-2	TRBJ2-7	.	.	TGTGCCAGCAGCTTAACTGGTCTTGGGGGGATTACCTACGAGCAGTACTTC	CASSLTGLGGITYEQYF
TRBV5-5	TRBJ1-1	.	.	TGTGCCAGCAGCTTGGACGGAGGCTCGAACACTGAAGCTTTCTTT	CASSLDGGSNTEAFF
TRBV9	TRBJ1-2	.	.	TGTGCCAGCAGCGTTACTAACTATGGCTACACCTTC	CASSVTNYGYTF
TRBV4-2	TRBJ2-1	.	TRBD2	TGTGCCAGCAGCCAAGGCCCGAGCGGGGGGGCAGGAGAGCAGTTCTTC	CASSQGPSGGAGEQFF
TRBV5-1	TRBJ2-1	.	TRBD1	TGCGCCAGCAGCCCATGGACAGGGGACAATGAGCAGTTCTTC	CASSPWTGDNEQFF
TRBV7-8	TRBJ2-2	once	TRBD2	TGTGCCAGCAGCGCCAATCGGACTAGCGGGGGGGCCCTCTTCGGGGAGCTGTTTTTT	CASSANRTSGGALFGELFF
TRBV27	TRBJ1-2	.	.	TGTGCCAGCAGAGTCCCCAAGGGGGAGGGGAACTATGGCTACACCTTC	CASRVPKGEGNYGYTF
TRBV2	TRBJ1-6	.	TRBD1	TGTGCCACCAGGGGGCAAGCCGATTCACCCCTCCACTTT	CATRGQADSPLHF
TRBV5-1	TRBJ2-2	.	TRBD2	TGCGCCAGCAGCTTGAGGAGCGGGGGGAACACCGGGGAGCTGTTTTTT	CASSLRSGGNTGELFF
TRBV3-1/TRBV3-2	TRBJ1-6	few	.	TGTGCCAGCAGCCAAGGGGTGGGACTCTCACCCCTCCACTTT	CASSQGVGLSPLHF
TRBV7-9	TRBJ1-1	.	TRBD1	TGTGCCAGCAGCGTATGGGACAGCCCCACGGTAACTGAAGCTTTCTTT	CASSVWDSPTVTEAFF
TRBV11-2	TRBJ2-1	.	TRBD1	TGTGCCAGCAGCTCGGGACAGGTTCCCATACGGGATGAGCAGTTCTTC	CASSSGQVPIRDEQFF
TRBV5-1	TRBJ1-3	.	.	TGCGCCAGCAGCTTGGTCGGTGAGGACACCATATATTTT	CASSLVGEDTIYF
TRBV29-1	TRBJ1-2	few	TRBD1	TGCAGCGTTGATAGACAGGGGGATTTCGGCTACACCTTC	CSVDRQGDFGYTF
TRBV2	TRBJ2-5	.	.	TGTGCCAGCAGGGCTAGCTGGGGCCAAGAGACCCAGTACTTC	CASRASWGQETQYF
TRBV3-1/TRBV3-2	TRBJ1-5	.	.	TGTGCCAGCAGCCAAGATTTGGGTTACAGGCAGCCCCAGCATTTT	CASSQDLGYRQPQHF
TRBV5-1	TRBJ2-7	.	.	TGCGCCAGCAGCTTGGAACTACGTTGGGAGGACGAGCAGTACTTC	CASSLELRWEDEQYF
TRBV18	TRBJ1-2	.	TRBD1	TGTGCCAGCTCACCCCTGCCCGGGACAGAAAGGAACTATGGCTACACCTTC	CASSPLPGTERNYGYTF
TRBV2	TRBJ2-1	.	.	TGTGCCAGCAGTGTCTTACTACGACTAGAAGCGGGCAATGAGCAGTTCTTC	CASSVLLRLEAGNEQFF
TRBV27	TRBJ1-2	.	.	TGTGCCAGCAGTTCGCGAGGGGGGAGGGGATTGGGGCACTATGGCTACACCTTC	CASSSRGGRGLGHYGYTF
TRBV2	TRBJ1-1	.	.	TGTGCCAGCAAGTCCTTAGGAGGGAACACTGAAGCTTTCTTT	CASKSLGGNTEAFF
TRBV15	TRBJ1-2	once	.	TGTGCCACCAGCAGATTGGACACCTTCTATGGTAGCTACACCTTC	CATSRLDTFYGSYTF
TRBV4-1	TRBJ2-3	.	TRBD2	TGCGCCAGCAGCCGAGGCAGCGGGGGGCCCACAGATACGCAGTATTTT	CASSRGSGGPTDTQYF
TRBV5-1	TRBJ2-2	.	.	TGCGCCAGCAATGGAGGCACCGGGGAGCTGTTTTTT	CASNGGTGELFF
TRBV10-3	TRBJ1-3	.	.	TGTGCCATCAGTGCCGGGGGTAGGCTCTCTGGAAACACCATATATTTT	CAISAGGRLSGNTIYF
TRBV29-1	TRBJ1-1	.	.	TGCAGCGTTGACCAGGGTGGCACTGAAGCTTTCTTT	CSVDQGGTEAFF
TRBV7-8	TRBJ2-1	.	TRBD2	TGTGCCAGCAGTTCCGGGACTAGCAATGAGCAGTTCTTC	CASSSGTSNEQFF
TRBV3-1/TRBV3-2	TRBJ2-1	.	.	TGTGCCAGCAGCCCCCCGGGGAGGAGGGAGCAGTTCTTC	CASSPPGRREQFF
TRBV24-1	TRBJ1-2	.	.	TGTGCCACCAGTGGGGGCTTTCCTAACTATGGCTACACCTTC	CATSGGFPNYGYTF
TRBV19	TRBJ2-3	.	TRBD2	TGTGCCAGTAGCCGCACCGGACTAGCGGGGGGCTTCACAGATACGCAGTATTTT	CASSRTGLAGGFTDTQYF
TRBV3-1/TRBV3-2	TRBJ1-3	.	.	TGTGCCAGCAGCCTAGGGGACTCCACGGACACCATATATTTT	CASSLGDSTDTIYF
TRBV2	TRBJ2-1	.	TRBD1	TGTGCCAGCAGTGATCCCGGGACAGGGACGCCTAACTCCTACAATGAGCAGTTCTTC	CASSDPGTGTPNSYNEQFF
TRBV5-1	TRBJ1-4	once	TRBD1	TGCGCCAGCAGCCCACAGGGGGCCGAAAAACTGTTTTTT	CASSPQGAEKLFF
TRBV5-1	TRBJ1-2	.	.	TGCGCCAGCAGCTTGGGCGGGTCAGCAGATGGCTACACCTTC	CASSLGGSADGYTF
TRBV7-2	TRBJ2-2	.	.	TGTGCCAGCAGCTCCCCCGGGACACTGACCGGGGAGCTGTTTTTT	CASSSPGTLTGELFF
TRBV11-2	TRBJ1-1	.	.	TGTGCCAGCAGCTTACTAGACAGTCGGTCTGAAGCTTTCTTT	CASSLLDSRSEAFF
TRBV7-2	TRBJ2-3	.	TRBD2	TGTGCCAGCAGCTTAGAGCAAGCGGGGGGCGCCACAGATACGCAGTATTTT	CASSLEQAGGATDTQYF